A selection of T cell receptor beta chains follows, all from one sample in a study of CD8 T cells in Susac syndrome. TCRdb redid the calling of the immunoSEQ multiplex PCR reads with MiXCR, one entry per CDR3 protein. Here the sample spans about 300,000 distinct CDR3 sequences, approximately 85% being singletons. The sample comprised CD8+ T cells from PBMCs. The receptors were gathered from a human donor with multiple sclerosis. The CDR3 runs from the conserved cysteine through the conserved F or W. The D gene is left open where the match is weak. Clone size, where shown, is once, few, many, or a class for clones that have expanded.

- TRBJ2-7 TRBD2 TRBV7-2 CASSLTEAGGLEQYF
- TRBJ2-1 - TRBV12-3/TRBV12-4 CASTPDRSSYNEQFF
- TRBJ1-1 - TRBV11-2 CASSLGDGGHTEAFF
- TRBJ1-5 - TRBV6-2/TRBV6-3 CASSLLGNNQPQHF
- TRBJ1-2 TRBD1 TRBV6-5 CASRDRQGLNYGYTF
- TRBJ2-2 - TRBV6-5 CASSYSGGLWGNTGELFF
- TRBJ2-7 TRBD2 TRBV5-6 CASSSSGRANEQYF
- TRBJ1-2 TRBD1 TRBV7-9 CASSSGQLLYGYTF
- TRBJ2-1 TRBD2 TRBV24-1 CATRNSGRAHEQFF
- TRBJ2-1 TRBD1 TRBV20-1 CSAIGDRAYNEQFF
once TRBJ1-1 - TRBV28 CASSSGQPEAFF
- TRBJ1-5 TRBD1 TRBV30 CAWTPGTGGNQPQHF
- TRBJ1-4 - TRBV6-1 CASSLGSGMLANEKLFF
- TRBJ2-1 TRBD2 TRBV6-2/TRBV6-3 CASSYSELAGSLASYNEQFF
- TRBJ2-1 TRBD1 TRBV7-9 CASSDTAKTGLYNEQFF
- TRBJ2-1 - TRBV28 CASSPFNDEQFF
few TRBJ2-7 - TRBV28 CASSLGQGGTYEQYF
- TRBJ2-2 TRBD1 TRBV19 CASSIAGTGSLPTGELFF
- TRBJ2-7 TRBD2 TRBV20-1 CSALTSGSPYEQYF
- TRBJ2-6 TRBD1 TRBV28 CASRTATGTSGANVLTF
- TRBJ1-1 - TRBV5-8 CASNPWHMNTEAFF
- TRBJ2-1 - TRBV5-6 CASSLVSAPGGNEQFF
- TRBJ1-2 - TRBV27 CASRGQPTYGYTF
- TRBJ2-7 - TRBV29-1 CSVQFLGEQYF
- TRBJ2-1 TRBD2 TRBV11-2 CASSFYLAGGPDNEQFF
- TRBJ2-1 - TRBV19 CASSTTRANEQFF
- TRBJ2-1 - TRBV5-1 CASSLVAVDFNNEQFF
- TRBJ2-2 - TRBV7-9 CASSLSGTGELFF
- TRBJ2-7 - TRBV5-6 CASSPRGRGPFYEQYF
- TRBJ1-5 TRBD1 TRBV20-1 CSATGGDQPQHF
- TRBJ2-1 - TRBV12-3/TRBV12-4 CASSFKFSYNEQFF
- TRBJ2-1 - TRBV29-1 CSVEGPRTGVPYNEQFF
- TRBJ1-2 TRBD1 TRBV20-1 CSAREVRGFSNGYTF
- TRBJ1-2 - TRBV21-1 CASSAPGTVYYGYTF
- TRBJ2-3 TRBD2 TRBV4-1 CASSQVGLAGSNTDTQYF
- TRBJ2-1 TRBD2 TRBV7-6 CASSRTSGRVEQFF
once TRBJ2-1 - TRBV9 CASSVGDFPDNEQFF
few TRBJ2-7 TRBD1 TRBV10-2 CASRTGTGSYEQYF
- TRBJ2-7 - TRBV6-2/TRBV6-3 CASSYPDGVSF
- TRBJ1-1 - TRBV5-1 CASSLTGLNTEAFF
- TRBJ2-5 - TRBV20-1 CSADWDSETQYF
- TRBJ2-1 TRBD1 TRBV28 CASSFLYPGTASYNEQFF
- TRBJ2-2 - TRBV29-1 CSVAQDTGELFF
- TRBJ2-6 - TRBV11-2 CASSNGGALSLYSGANVLTF
- TRBJ2-3 - TRBV27 CASSPQGWGTDTQYF